Sequencing of this TCR beta chain was carried out in a study of blood T cell repertoires in COVID-19. On the study more broadly: In each case, the material was cDNA or gDNA derived from T cells, B-cell-depleted T cells, or PBMCs.

Here immunoSEQ multiplex PCR was the method, and the copy in TCRdb shows in-frame clones only, minus some. The sample gives approximately 100,000 clones, 70% to 80% of which show up once; approximately 25% is in the top ten. Trimming cost V 1 base and J 6 bases; bases outside gene matches: 7. This CDR3 is built from 16 residues. Per germline, CDR1 SGDLS and CDR2 YYNGEE. The chain combines TRBV9 with TRBJ2-3; 11 bases fit TRBD2. This TCR came from a man aged 70-80 years with acute or convalescent COVID-19. Specimen: peripheral blood. The chain's CDR3 is CASSVHLAGGSDTQYF. CDR3 coding DNA: TGTGCCAGCAGCGTACACCTAGCGGGAGGATCCGATACGCAGTATTTT.